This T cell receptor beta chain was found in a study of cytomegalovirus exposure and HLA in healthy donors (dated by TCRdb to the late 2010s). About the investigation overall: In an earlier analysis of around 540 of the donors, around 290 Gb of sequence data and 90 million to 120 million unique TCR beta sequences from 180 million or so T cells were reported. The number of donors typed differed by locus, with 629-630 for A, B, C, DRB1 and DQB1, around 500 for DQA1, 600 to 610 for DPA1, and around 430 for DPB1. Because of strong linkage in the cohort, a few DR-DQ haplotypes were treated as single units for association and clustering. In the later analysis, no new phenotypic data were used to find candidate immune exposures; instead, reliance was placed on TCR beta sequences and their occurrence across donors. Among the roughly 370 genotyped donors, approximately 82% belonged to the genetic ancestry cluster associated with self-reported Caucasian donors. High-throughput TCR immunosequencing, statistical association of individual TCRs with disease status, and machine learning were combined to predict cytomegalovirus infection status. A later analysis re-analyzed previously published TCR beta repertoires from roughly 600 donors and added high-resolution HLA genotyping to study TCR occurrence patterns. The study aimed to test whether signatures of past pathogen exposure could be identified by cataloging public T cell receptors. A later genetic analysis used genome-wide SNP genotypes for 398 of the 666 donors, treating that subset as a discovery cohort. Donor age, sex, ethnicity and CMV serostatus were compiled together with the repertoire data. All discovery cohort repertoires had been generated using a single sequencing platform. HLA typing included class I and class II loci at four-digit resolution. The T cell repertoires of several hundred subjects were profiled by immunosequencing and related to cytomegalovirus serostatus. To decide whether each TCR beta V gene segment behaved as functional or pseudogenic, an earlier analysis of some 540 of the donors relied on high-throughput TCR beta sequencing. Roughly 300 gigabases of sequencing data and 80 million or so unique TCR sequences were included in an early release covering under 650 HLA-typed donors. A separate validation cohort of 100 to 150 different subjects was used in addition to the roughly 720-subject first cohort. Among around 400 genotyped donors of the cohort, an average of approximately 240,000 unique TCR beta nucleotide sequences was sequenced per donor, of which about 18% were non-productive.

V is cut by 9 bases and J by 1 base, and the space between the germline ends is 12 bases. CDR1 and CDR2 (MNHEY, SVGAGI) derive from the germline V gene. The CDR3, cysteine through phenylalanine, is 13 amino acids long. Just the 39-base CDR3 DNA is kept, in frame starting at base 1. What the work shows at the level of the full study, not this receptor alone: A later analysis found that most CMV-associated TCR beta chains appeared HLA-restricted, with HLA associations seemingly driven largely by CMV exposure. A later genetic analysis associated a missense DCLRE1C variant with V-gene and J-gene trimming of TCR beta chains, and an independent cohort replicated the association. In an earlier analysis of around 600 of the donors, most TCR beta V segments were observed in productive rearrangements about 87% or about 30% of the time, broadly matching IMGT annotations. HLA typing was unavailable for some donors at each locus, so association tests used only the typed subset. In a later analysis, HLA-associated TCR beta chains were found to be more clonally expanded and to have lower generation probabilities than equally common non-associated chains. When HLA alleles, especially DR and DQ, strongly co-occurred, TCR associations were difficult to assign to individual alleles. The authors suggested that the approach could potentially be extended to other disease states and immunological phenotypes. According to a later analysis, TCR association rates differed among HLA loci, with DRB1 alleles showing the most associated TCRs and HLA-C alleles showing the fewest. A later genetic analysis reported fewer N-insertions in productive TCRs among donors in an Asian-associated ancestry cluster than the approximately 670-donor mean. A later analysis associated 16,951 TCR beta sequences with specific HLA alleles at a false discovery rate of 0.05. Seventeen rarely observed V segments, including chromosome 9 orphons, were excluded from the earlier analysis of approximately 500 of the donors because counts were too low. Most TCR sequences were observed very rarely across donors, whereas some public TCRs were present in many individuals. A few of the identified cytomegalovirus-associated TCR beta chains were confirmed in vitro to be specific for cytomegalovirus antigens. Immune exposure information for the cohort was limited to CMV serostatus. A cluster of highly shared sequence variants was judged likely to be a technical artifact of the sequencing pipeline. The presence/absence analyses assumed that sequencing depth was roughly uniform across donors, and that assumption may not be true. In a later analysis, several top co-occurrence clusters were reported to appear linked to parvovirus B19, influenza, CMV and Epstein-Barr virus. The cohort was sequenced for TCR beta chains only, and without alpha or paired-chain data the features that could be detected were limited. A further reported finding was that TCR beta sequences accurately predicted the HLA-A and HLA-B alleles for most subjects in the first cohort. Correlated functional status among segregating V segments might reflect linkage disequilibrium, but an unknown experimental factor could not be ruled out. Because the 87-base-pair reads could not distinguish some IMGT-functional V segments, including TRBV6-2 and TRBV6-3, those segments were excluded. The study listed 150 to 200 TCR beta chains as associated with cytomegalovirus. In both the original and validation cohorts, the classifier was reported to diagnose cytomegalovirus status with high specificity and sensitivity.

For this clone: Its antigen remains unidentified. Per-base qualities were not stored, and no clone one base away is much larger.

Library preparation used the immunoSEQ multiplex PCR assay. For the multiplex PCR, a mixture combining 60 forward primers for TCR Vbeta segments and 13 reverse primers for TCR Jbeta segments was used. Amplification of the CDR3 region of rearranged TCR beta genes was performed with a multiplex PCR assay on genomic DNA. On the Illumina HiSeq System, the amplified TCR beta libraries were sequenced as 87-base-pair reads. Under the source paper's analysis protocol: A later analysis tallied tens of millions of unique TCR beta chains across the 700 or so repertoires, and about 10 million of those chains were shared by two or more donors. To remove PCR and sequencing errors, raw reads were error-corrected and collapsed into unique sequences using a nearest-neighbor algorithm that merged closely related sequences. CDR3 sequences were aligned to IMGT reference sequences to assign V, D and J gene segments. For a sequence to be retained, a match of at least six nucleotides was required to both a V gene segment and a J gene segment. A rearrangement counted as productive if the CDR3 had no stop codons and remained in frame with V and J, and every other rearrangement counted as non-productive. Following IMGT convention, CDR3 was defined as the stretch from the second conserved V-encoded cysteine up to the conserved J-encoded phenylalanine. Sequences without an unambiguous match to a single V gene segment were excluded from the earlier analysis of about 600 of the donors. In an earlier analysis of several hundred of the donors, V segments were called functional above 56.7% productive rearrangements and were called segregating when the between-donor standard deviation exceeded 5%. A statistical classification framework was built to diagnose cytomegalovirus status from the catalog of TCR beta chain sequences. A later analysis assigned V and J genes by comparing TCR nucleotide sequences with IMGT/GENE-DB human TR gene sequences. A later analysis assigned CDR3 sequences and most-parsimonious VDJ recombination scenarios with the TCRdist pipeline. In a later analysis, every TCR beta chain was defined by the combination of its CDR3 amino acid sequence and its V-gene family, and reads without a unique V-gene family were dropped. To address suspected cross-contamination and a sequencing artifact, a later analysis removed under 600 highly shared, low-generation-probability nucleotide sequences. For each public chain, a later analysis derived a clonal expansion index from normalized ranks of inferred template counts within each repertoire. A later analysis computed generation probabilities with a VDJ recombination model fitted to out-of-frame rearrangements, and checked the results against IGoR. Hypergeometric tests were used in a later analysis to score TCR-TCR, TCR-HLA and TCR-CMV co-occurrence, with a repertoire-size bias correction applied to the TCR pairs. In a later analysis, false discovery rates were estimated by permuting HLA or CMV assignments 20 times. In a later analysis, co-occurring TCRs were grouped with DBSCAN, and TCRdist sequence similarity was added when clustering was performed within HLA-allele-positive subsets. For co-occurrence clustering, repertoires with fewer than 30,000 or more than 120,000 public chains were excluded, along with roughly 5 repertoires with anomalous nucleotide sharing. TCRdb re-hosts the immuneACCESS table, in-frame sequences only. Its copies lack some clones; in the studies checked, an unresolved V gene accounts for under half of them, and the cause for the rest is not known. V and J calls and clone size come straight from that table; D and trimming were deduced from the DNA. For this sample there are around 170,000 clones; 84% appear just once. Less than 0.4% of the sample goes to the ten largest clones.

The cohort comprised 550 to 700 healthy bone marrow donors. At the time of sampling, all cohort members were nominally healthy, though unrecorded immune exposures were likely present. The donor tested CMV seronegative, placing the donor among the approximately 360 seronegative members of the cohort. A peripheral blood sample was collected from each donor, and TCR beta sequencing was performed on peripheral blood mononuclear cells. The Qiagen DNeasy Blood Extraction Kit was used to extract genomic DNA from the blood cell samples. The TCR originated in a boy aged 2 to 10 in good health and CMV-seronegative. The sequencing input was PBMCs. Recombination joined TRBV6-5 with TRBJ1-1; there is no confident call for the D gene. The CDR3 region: CARPRTANTEAFF. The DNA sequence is TGTGCCAGACCTAGAACGGCGAACACTGAAGCTTTCTTT.